This entry lists 8 T cell receptor beta chains sequenced from one sample in a study of identical twins. TCRdb re-analysed the 5' RACE reads in MiXCR, keeping a single row per CDR3 protein. The sample records more than 400,000 distinct CDR3 sequences, about 16% being singletons. The same data also contributed to another study, on yellow fever vaccine responses in identical twins.

Material: CD4+ T cells sorted from blood. These receptors were taken from a woman between 18 and 29 years old in good health.

The chain recombines TRBV20-1 with TRBJ2-7; 9 bases are shared with TRBD1. From germline, CDR1 is DFQATT and CDR2 SNEGSKA (reference sequence). The CDR3 length is 15 residues. Trimming removed 6 bases from V and 6 bases from J; junction bases left unmatched: 15. For the CDR3, the DNA is TGCAGTGCGAGGGGATCCGGGACAGGGTCGATCGAGCAGTACTTC. Amino acid sequence: CSARGSGTGSIEQYF.

The CDR3 sequence: CSASSGTGTGELFF. DNA for the CDR3: TGCAGTGCTTCCTCCGGGACGGGCACCGGGGAGCTGTTTTTT. V and J are TRBV20-1 and TRBJ2-2; the D call may be TRBD1 or TRBD2 (5 bases each). The V and J ends lost 5 bases and 4 bases respectively, with 14 bases between them. CDR3 length equals 14 residues. Germline V CDR1 and CDR2: DFQATT, SNEGSKA (reference sequence).

The CDR3 region has the DNA TGTGCCACCAGTGATTTGTTGCGGACAGGGGGCAGCGGGGAGCTGTTTTTT. It codes for CATSDLLRTGGSGELFF. The J gene is TRBJ2-2, the V gene TRBV24-1, with 11 bases fitting TRBD1. Germline V gene data show CDR1 as KGHDR and CDR2 as SFDVKD. The CDR3 is 17 residues long. V was clipped by 0 bases and J by 7 bases; unmatched bases: 6.

V is TRBV4-2 and J is TRBJ2-3, with no clear D. The germline CDR1 and CDR2 sequences are LGHNA and YNFKEQ. Trimming left V 4 bases short and J 6 bases short, with 26 bases between. The length of the CDR3 is 18 residues. CDR3 in amino acids: CASSPESSDARWADTQYF. CDR3 in DNA: TGTGCCAGCAGCCCAGAGAGCTCAGACGCTCGCTGGGCCGATACGCAGTATTTT.

This clonotype was seen a handful of times. This rearrangement joins TRBV3-1 to TRBJ2-5; D remains ambiguous. CDR3 length: 16 amino acids. Germline V gene lookup returns CDR1 LGHDT and CDR2 YNNKEL (reference sequence). Trimming shortened V by 0 bases and J by 5 bases, and 16 bases separated the two germline ends. This chain's CDR3 is CASSQDRLNPSETQYF. DNA for the CDR3: TGTGCCAGCAGCCAAGATCGATTAAACCCGTCGGAGACCCAGTACTTC.

This clonotype was picked up a small number of times. The gene calls are TRBV5-1 and TRBJ2-1, with TRBD2 matching 9 bases. The CDR3 is 15 residues long. With 6 bases clipped from V and 0 bases from J, the junction kept 4 bases outside the gene matches. Germline CDR1 and CDR2: SGHRS and YFSETQ. The CDR3 nucleotides read TGCGCCAGCATGGGTAGCGGGAGCTCCTACAATGAGCAGTTCTTC. Protein product: CASMGSGSSYNEQFF.

The chain links TRBV7-8 to TRBJ2-3; a weak D match, TRBD2 (5 bases). V lost 5 bases, J lost 2 bases, and 14 bases lay in between. Germline CDR1 and CDR2: SGHVS and FQNEAQ. The CDR3 runs 15 residues. This CDR3 reads CASSPRAGLTDTQYF. The CDR3 DNA reads as TGTGCCAGCAGCCCTCGTGCAGGACTCACAGATACGCAGTATTTT.

This clonotype has more than one count but fewer than ten. The CDR3 sequence is CASSSPGLAGGGEQFF. CDR3 DNA sequence: TGCGCCAGCAGCTCCCCGGGACTAGCGGGGGGGGGAGAGCAGTTCTTC. The chain employs TRBV4-1 and TRBJ2-1; TRBD2 matches at 16 bases. The CDR3 is made up of 16 amino acids. The germline gives CDR1 MGHRA, CDR2 YSYEKL. V dropped 5 bases and J dropped 10; count of bases not matched to a gene: 8.